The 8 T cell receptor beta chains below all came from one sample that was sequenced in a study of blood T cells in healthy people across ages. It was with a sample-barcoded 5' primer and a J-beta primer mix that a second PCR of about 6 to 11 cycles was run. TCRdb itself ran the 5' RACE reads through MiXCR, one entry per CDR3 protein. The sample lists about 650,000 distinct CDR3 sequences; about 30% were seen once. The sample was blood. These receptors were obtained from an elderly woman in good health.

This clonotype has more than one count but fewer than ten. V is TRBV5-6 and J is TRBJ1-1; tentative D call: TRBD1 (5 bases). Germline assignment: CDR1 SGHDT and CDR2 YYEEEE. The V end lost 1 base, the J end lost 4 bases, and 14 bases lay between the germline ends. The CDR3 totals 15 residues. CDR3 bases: TGTGCCAGCAGCTTGCCGGACATCAGTCTCACTGAAGCTTTCTTT. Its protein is CASSLPDISLTEAFF.

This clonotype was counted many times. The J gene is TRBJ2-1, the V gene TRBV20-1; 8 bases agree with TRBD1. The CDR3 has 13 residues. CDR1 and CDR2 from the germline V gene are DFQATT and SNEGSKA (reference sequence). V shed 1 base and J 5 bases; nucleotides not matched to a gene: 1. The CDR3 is CSARGQGNNEQFF. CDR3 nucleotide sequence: TGCAGTGCTAGAGGACAGGGGAACAATGAGCAGTTCTTC.

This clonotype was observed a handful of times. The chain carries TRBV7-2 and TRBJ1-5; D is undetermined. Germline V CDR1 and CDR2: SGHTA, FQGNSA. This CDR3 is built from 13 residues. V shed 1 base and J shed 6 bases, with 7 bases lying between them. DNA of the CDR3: TGTGCCAGCAGCTTAGAATTCGGTCAGCCCCAGCATTTT. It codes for CASSLEFGQPQHF.

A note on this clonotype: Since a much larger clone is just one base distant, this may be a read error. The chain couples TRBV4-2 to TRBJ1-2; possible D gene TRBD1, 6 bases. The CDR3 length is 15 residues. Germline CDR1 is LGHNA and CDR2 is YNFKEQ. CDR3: CASSQDSQGLDGCTF. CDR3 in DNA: TGTGCCAGCAGCCAAGATTCGCAGGGGCTGGATGGCTGCACCTTC.

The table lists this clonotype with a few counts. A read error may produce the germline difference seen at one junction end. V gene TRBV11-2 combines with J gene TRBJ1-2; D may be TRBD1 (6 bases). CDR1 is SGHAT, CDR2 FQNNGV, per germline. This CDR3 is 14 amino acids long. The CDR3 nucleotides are TGTGCCAGCAGCTTAGATTCGGGGGGCTATGGCTGCACCTTC. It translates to CASSLDSGGYGCTF.

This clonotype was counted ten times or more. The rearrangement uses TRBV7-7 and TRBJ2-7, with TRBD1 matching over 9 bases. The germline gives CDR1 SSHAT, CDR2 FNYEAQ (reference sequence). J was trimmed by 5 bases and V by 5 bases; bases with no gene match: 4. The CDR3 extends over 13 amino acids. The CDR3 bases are TGTGCCAGCAGCCCGGACAGGGGACACGAGCAGTACTTC. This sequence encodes CASSPDRGHEQYF.

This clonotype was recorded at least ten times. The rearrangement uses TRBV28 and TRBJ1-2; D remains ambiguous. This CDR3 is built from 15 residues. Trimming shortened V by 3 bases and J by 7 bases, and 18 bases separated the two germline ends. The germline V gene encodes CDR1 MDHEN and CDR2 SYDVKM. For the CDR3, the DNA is TGTGCCAGCAGTTTGGCGTTAACCAGGACCCTTGGCTACACCTTC. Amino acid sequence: CASSLALTRTLGYTF.

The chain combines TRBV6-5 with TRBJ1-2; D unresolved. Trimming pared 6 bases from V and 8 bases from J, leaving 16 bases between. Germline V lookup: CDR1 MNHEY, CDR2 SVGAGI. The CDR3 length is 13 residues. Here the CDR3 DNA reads TGTGCCAGCAGCCGACAAGGCTGGAAGGGCTACACCTTC. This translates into CASSRQGWKGYTF.